This TCR beta chain came from a study of response to subunit inactivated influenza vaccine. This clonotype was picked up a small number of times. The CDR3 extends over 12 amino acids. V was pared by 6 bases and J by 8 bases, with 9 bases of the junction left unmatched. In germline, CDR1 is DFQATT, CDR2 SNEGSKA (reference sequence). TCRdb reanalysed the RT-PCR reads using MiXCR and keeps one entry per CDR3 protein. The table records 300,000 to 350,000 distinct CDR3 sequences, 21% of them present only once. The sequence was collected from a man aged 50-75 years who received an inactivated influenza vaccine. V gene TRBV20-1 combines with J gene TRBJ1-2, with 7 bases matching TRBD1. The specimen comprised PBMCs from blood, sampled 21 months after vaccination. The chain's CDR3 is CSATTGDGGYTF. The CDR3 region has the DNA TGCAGTGCAACTACAGGGGACGGAGGCTACACCTTC.